This T cell receptor beta chain is from a study of spatial heterogeneity in lung cancer. MiXCR was run by TCRdb on the 5' RACE reads, yielding one entry per CDR3 protein. The table has about 39,000 distinct CDR3 sequences, 2.5% to 3.5% seen once. CDR3 length equals 15 residues. Germline V lookup: CDR1 KGHDR, CDR2 SFDVKD. Trimming pared 8 bases from V and 2 bases from J, leaving 14 bases between. This clonotype was seen ten or more times. The sample's time point: sample taken at primary tumor resection. The TCR comes from a male donor with early-stage non-small cell lung cancer. The sample was normal lung tissue next to the tumor, taken at surgery. This rearrangement joins TRBV24-1 to TRBJ2-2; tentatively, D is TRBD1 (5 bases). The DNA for the CDR3 is TGTGCCACCACGAATGGGGCAGGAAACACCGGGGAGCTGTTTTTT. Amino acid sequence: CATTNGAGNTGELFF.